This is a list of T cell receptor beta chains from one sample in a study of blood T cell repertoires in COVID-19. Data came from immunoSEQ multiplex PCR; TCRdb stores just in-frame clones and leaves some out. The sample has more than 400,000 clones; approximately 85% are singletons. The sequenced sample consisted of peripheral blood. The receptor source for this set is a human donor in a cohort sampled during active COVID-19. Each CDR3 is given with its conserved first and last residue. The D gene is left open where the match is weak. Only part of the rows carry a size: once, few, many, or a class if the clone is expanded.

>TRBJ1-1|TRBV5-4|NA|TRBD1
TGTGCCAGCAGCCCACTGACAGGGGGTGGTGAAGCTTTCTTT
CASSPLTGGGEAFF
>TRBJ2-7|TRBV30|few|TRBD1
TGTGCCTGGAGCGCACGGGACAGGGACCCCCGGGAGTACTTC
CAWSARDRDPREYF
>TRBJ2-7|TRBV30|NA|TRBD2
TGTGCCTGGAAGGGCGGGAGAGACGAGCAGTACTTC
CAWKGGRDEQYF
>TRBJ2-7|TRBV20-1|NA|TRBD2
TGCAGTGCTAGTGGTAATTTGGGAGGGTACGAGCAGTACTTC
CSASGNLGGYEQYF
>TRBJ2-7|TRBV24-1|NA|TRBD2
TGTGCCACCAGTGACCGGACTAGCGGGCTAGGAGAGCAGTACTTC
CATSDRTSGLGEQYF
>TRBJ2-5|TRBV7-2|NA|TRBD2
TGTGCCAGCAGCTCTCAAGCGGGAGGGCCGTGGGAGACCCAGTACTTC
CASSSQAGGPWETQYF
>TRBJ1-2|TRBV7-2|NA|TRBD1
TGTGCCAGCAGCCGTCGCGACAGGGACCCTTATGGCTACACCTTC
CASSRRDRDPYGYTF
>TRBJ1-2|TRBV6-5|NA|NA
TGTGCCAGCAACCTCCAGGGCGGCGGTGAGGGCTACACCTTC
CASNLQGGGEGYTF
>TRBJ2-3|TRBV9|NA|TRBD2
TGTGCCAGCAGCGAGGGTAGCGGGAGAGCGATTACAGATACGCAGTATTTT
CASSEGSGRAITDTQYF
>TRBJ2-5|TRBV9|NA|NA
TGTGCCAGCAGCGCCCTAGCCCTCCAAGAGACCCAGTACTTC
CASSALALQETQYF
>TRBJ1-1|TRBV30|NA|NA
TGTGCCTGGAGTGTACAACGAGGAACTGAAGCTTTCTTT
CAWSVQRGTEAFF
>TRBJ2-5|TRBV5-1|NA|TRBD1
TGCGCCAGCAGCTTAGGACAGGGCGGCGAGACCCAGTACTTC
CASSLGQGGETQYF
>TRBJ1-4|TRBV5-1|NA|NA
TGCGCCAGCAGCCCTCGGACAGCGACAACTAATGAAAAACTGTTTTTT
CASSPRTATTNEKLFF
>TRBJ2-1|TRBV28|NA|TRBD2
TGTGCCACAGGAACAGCTCGGTCGGGAGGACTCGAGCAGTTCTTC
CATGTARSGGLEQFF
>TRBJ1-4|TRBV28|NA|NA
TGTGCCAGCAGTGCAGGGAATGAAAAACTGTTTTTT
CASSAGNEKLFF